The clone carrying this TCR beta chain appeared a single time. These data belong to a study of blood T cell repertoires in COVID-19. The wider study: Some COVID-19 samples were acute and others convalescent; all came from the United States, Italy and Spain. Sources were T cells, B-cell-depleted T cells, or PBMCs; the material itself was cDNA or gDNA.

Authors' analysis steps: Reference gene primer amplification gave nucleated cell count estimates. Sequencing was performed with immunoSEQ multiplex PCR; in TCRdb, only in-frame clones are kept and a portion is missing. V and J calls and clone size are given by that table; D and trimming were obtained from the DNA. Counted here are about 250,000 clones, 85% occurring once; the ten biggest clones make up 4% to 6%. There are 15 residues in the CDR3. Trimming took off 1 base at V and 2 bases at J, with 13 bases between the two ends. Germline V lookup: CDR1 SGDLS, CDR2 YYNGEE. The rearrangement uses TRBV9 and TRBJ2-7; unclear D gene. Sequencing input: peripheral blood. The clonotype originates from a man aged 45-65 years with active or convalescent COVID-19. The CDR3 loop reads CASSVSLESTYEQYF. As DNA, the CDR3 is TGTGCCAGCAGCGTATCGCTAGAGAGTACCTACGAGCAGTACTTC.